This T cell receptor (beta chain) appears in the sequencing data of a study of cytomegalovirus exposure and HLA in healthy donors. At the level of the study: When 350 to 500 donors were genotyped, more than 70% of them were found to fall in the Caucasian-associated ancestry cluster.

It was with 60 Vbeta and 13 Jbeta primers that the PCR ran. The method was immunoSEQ multiplex PCR; TCRdb's version includes in-frame clones alone and lacks a portion of them. This sample yields approximately 130,000 clones, of which roughly four fifths are seen a single time; roughly 7.8% belongs to the top ten. Trimming stripped 4 bases from V and 0 bases from J, with 13 bases between. Germline V gene sequence: CDR1 MDHEN, CDR2 SYDVKM. The CDR3 runs to 16 residues. Broader study findings: Roughly uniform depth of sequencing across donors was assumed in presence/absence analyses. Cytomegalovirus-associated TCR beta chains were listed, numbering around 150. DRB1 showed the most TCR associations and HLA-C the fewest in a later analysis, as rates varied by HLA locus.

Notes on this clone: Its antigen is still unknown.

This chain uses TRBV28 with TRBJ2-1, with D uncertain. This clonotype originated in a woman aged 45-65 years in good health and CMV-seropositive. The sample consisted of PBMCs. The CDR3 here is CASSSHSSSSYNEQFF. CDR3 sequence (DNA): TGTGCCAGCAGTTCCCATTCTTCCAGCTCCTACAATGAGCAGTTCTTC. The whole variable domain, remainder taken from reference TRBV28 and TRBJ2-1, is DVKVTQSSRYLVKRTGEKVFLECVQDMDHENMFWYRQDPGLGLRLIYFSYDVKMKEKGDIPEGYSVSREKKERFSLILESASTNQTSMYLCASSSHSSSSYNEQFFGPGTRLTVL.